The 30 T cell receptor beta chains below were found in one sample sequenced in a study of STAT3 mutations in large granular lymphocyte leukemia. Study-level findings and limits: In T-cell large granular lymphocyte leukemia, about half of patients showed multiple immunodominant subclonotypes.

These receptors have no known antigen. Libraries were prepared by immunoSEQ multiplex PCR; TCRdb keeps only in-frame clonotypes and omits some of them. The sample shows approximately 7,800 clones, around 91% of them seen only once. Specimen: peripheral blood mononuclear cells. These receptors all stem from a man aged 45 to 65 with T-cell large granular lymphocyte leukemia. Some clones in this sample may be carry-over from other donors' samples.

V usage is TRBV19 and J usage is TRBJ2-2; 9 bases line up with TRBD1. The CDR3 length is 16 residues. From germline, CDR1 is LNHDA and CDR2 SQIVND (reference sequence). Trimming removed 9 bases from V and 4 bases from J; junction bases left unmatched: 12. The CDR3: CASSLLGQGGTGELFF. For the CDR3, the DNA is TGTGCCAGCAGCCTTCTGGGACAGGGTGGCACCGGGGAGCTGTTTTTT. The full variable domain, rest sourced from reference TRBV19 and TRBJ2-2, is DGGITQSPKYLFRKEGQNVTLSCEQNLNHDAMYWYRQDPGQGLRLIYYSQIVNDFQKGDIAEGYSVSREKKESFPLTVTSAQKNPTAFYLCASSLLGQGGTGELFFGEGSRLTVL.

CDR3: CASSFDPTGANYGYTF. DNA of the CDR3: TGTGCCAGCAGCTTCGACCCAACAGGGGCTAACTATGGCTACACCTTC. This sequence joins TRBV7-9 and TRBJ1-2; TRBD1 matches 7 bases. Germline V gives CDR1 SEHNR, CDR2 FQNEAQ (reference sequence). The trim removed 3 bases at V and 0 bases at J, leaving 7 bases unmatched. The CDR3 contains 16 residues.

The chain has TRBV5-5 and TRBJ2-7; 8 nucleotides line up with TRBD2. The CDR3 sequence is 13 residues long. CDR1 is SGHKS and CDR2 is YYEKEE in the germline V gene (reference sequence). After removal of 4 bases from V and 2 bases from J, the junction contained 2 bases not matched to a gene. DNA for the CDR3: TGTGCCAGCAGCAGGGGACTAGCCTACGAGCAGTACTTC. Translating it yields CASSRGLAYEQYF.

This clone was counted once. The chain carries TRBV6-1 and TRBJ2-7, with 7 bases that match TRBD1. Germline CDR1 reads MNHNS; CDR2 reads SASEGT. J lost 0 bases, V lost 6 bases, and 8 bases had no gene match. CDR3 length equals 15 residues. CDR3: CASRLGTVASYEQYF. In DNA form, the CDR3 reads TGTGCCAGCAGGCTCGGGACAGTCGCCTCCTACGAGCAGTACTTC.

The chain couples TRBV7-8 to TRBJ1-6, with TRBD1 matching 8 bases. The V segment lost 5 bases and the J segment 0 bases; nucleotides outside the gene matches: 3. Germline CDR1 is SGHVS and CDR2 is FQNEAQ. The CDR3 spans 16 residues. As DNA, the CDR3 is TGTGCCAGCAGCGCCACAGGGGGCTCCTATAATTCACCCCTCCACTTT. Residues: CASSATGGSYNSPLHF.

Written as DNA, the CDR3 is TGTGCCAGCAGTGAAGCCGGAACGGAGCAGTTCTTC. It translates to CASSEAGTEQFF. The chain joins TRBV2 to TRBJ2-1, with D hard to call. There are 12 residues in the CDR3. Per germline, CDR1 SNHLY and CDR2 FYNNEI. The V and J ends lost 0 bases and 10 bases respectively, with 7 bases between them. Filled out from reference TRBV2 and TRBJ2-1, the complete variable domain reads EPEVTQTPSHQVTQMGQEVILRCVPISNHLYFYWYRQILGQKVEFLVSFYNNEISEKSEIFDDQFSVERPDGSNFTLKIRSTKLEDSAMYFCASSEAGTEQFFGPGTRLTVL.

The chain joins TRBV2 to TRBJ2-5; D may be TRBD1 or TRBD2 (5 bases each). Trimming cost V 5 bases and J 4 bases, with 17 bases left between them. CDR1 is SNHLY and CDR2 is FYNNEI in the germline V gene. The CDR3 is made up of 15 amino acids. CDR3 coding DNA: TGTGCCAGCAGTAAACTTGGGACGGAGAGAGAGACCCAGTACTTC. Amino acids: CASSKLGTERETQYF.

The chain is built from TRBV5-1 and TRBJ2-1; 13 bases match TRBD2. The CDR3 is 18 residues long. Looked up from germline, CDR1 is SGHRS and CDR2 is YFSETQ. Trimming cost V 1 base and J 8 bases; bases outside gene matches: 12. This CDR3 reads CASSLTPARTSGSYEQFF. CDR3 nucleotides: TGCGCCAGCAGCTTGACCCCTGCCCGGACTAGCGGGAGCTATGAGCAGTTCTTC.

V is TRBV6-5 and J is TRBJ2-7, with D perhaps TRBD1 or TRBD2 (5 bases each). V was clipped by 5 bases and J by 2 bases, with 16 bases between them. The CDR3 contains 15 residues. Germline CDR1 is MNHEY and CDR2 is SVGAGI. CDR3 in DNA: TGTGCCAGCAGTCGCAACCGGGACGGTACCTACGAGCAGTACTTC. This sequence encodes CASSRNRDGTYEQYF.

The V call is TRBV29-1, the J call TRBJ2-7, with 9 nucleotides matching TRBD2. CDR3 length: 21 residues. Germline CDR1 and CDR2: SQVTM and ANQGSEA. CDR3 in amino acids: CFRPRCPGTRGGVLSSYEQYF. The CDR3 DNA sequence: TGCTTCAGGCCTAGGTGTCCGGGTACGCGGGGGGGGGTCCTGAGCTCCTACGAGCAGTACTTC.

In regard to this clone: The junction departs from the called germline gene at one end, perhaps through a read error. The chain has TRBV9 and TRBJ2-5, with D uncertain. The CDR3 consists of 13 residues. From germline, CDR1 is SGDLS and CDR2 YYNGEE. This CDR3 is CASSVERQGTQYF. CDR3 coding DNA: TGTGCCAGCAGCGTAGAACGACAAGGGACCCAGTACTTC.

With regard to this clone: Mismatch with germline at one junction end may stem from a read error. The chain has TRBV7-8 and TRBJ2-7; D is ambiguous. The germline V gene encodes CDR1 SGHVS and CDR2 FQNEAQ. CDR3 length: 13 residues. CDR3: CASSLDTLYEQYF. The CDR3, as DNA: TGTGCCAGCAGTTTAGACACACTTTACGAGCAGTACTTC. The variable domain in full, with the rest retrieved from reference TRBV7-8 and TRBJ2-7, is GAGVSQSPRYKVAKRGQDVALRCDPISGHVSLFWYQQALGQGPEFLTYFQNEAQLDKSGLPSDRFFAERPEGSVSTLKIQRTQQEDSAVYLCASSLDTLYEQYFGPGTRLTVT.

The V and J genes are TRBV15 and TRBJ2-3; 9 bases are shared with TRBD1. The V segment lost 4 bases and the J segment 5 bases; nucleotides outside the gene matches: 10. This CDR3 is built from 16 residues. Germline V gives CDR1 LNHNV, CDR2 YYDKDF (reference sequence). The CDR3 DNA reads as TGTGCCACCAGCACTAACCGGGACAGGGTGGTAGATACGCAGTATTTT. This encodes CATSTNRDRVVDTQYF.

The chain recombines TRBV6-1 with TRBJ1-5; D gene uncertain. The ends were cut back, 2 bases at V and 8 bases at J, with 4 bases in the middle. This CDR3 comprises 11 residues. Germline V gene sequence: CDR1 MNHNS, CDR2 SASEGT. The CDR3 region is CASSESEPQHF. DNA of the CDR3: TGTGCCAGCAGTGAATCTGAGCCCCAGCATTTT.

V and J are TRBV10-3 and TRBJ1-1; possible D gene TRBD1, 6 bases. Germline V gene sequence: CDR1 ENHRY, CDR2 SYGVKD. The CDR3 spans 14 residues. V was shortened by 6 bases and J by 3 bases, with 14 bases between the two germline ends. The CDR3 DNA is TGTGCCATCAGGATAGGCAAGGGGGACACTGAAGCTTTCTTT. Translated: CAIRIGKGDTEAFF.

The chain recombines TRBV29-1 with TRBJ2-1; TRBD1 matches at 8 bases. This CDR3 has 12 residues. The ends lost 7 bases at V and 4 bases at J; junction bases unmatched: 3. From germline, CDR1 is SQVTM and CDR2 ANQGSEA. The CDR3 region is CSGRTGYNEQFF. CDR3 DNA: TGCAGCGGCCGGACAGGGTACAATGAGCAGTTCTTC.

The V call is TRBV27, the J call TRBJ2-3, with D possibly TRBD2 on 7 matching bases. The CDR3 length is 14 residues. Germline V CDR1 and CDR2: MNHEY, SMNVEV (reference sequence). Trimming took off 3 bases at V and 3 bases at J, with 10 bases between the two ends. CDR3 nucleotides: TGTGCCAGCAGTTTGCGGGGGCGAACAGATACGCAGTATTTT. It specifies CASSLRGRTDTQYF.

This clone was counted a few times. J is TRBJ2-7 and V is TRBV7-9; tentative D call: TRBD2 (6 bases). The V gene's germline CDR1 is SEHNR and CDR2 FQNEAQ (reference sequence). Trimming left V 5 bases short and J 12 bases short, with 23 bases between. This CDR3 is 14 amino acids long. CDR3 sequence reads: CASSPDRDSREVYF. Here the CDR3 DNA reads TGTGCCAGCAGCCCCGACCGGGACTCCCGAGAGGTGTACTTC.

The rearrangement uses TRBV11-2 and TRBJ1-4; the match to TRBD1 covers 9 bases. This CDR3 has 14 amino acids. Germline CDR1 is SGHAT and CDR2 is FQNNGV. The junction had 3 bases not matched to a gene; V was cut back by 3 bases and J by 7 bases. In DNA, the CDR3 is TGTGCCAGCAGCTTCTCGGACAGGGGTGAAAAACTGTTTTTT. This encodes CASSFSDRGEKLFF.

This clone has just one count. This rearrangement joins TRBV9 to TRBJ2-1; 7 bases map to TRBD2. This CDR3 has 16 amino acids. J lost 2 bases, V lost 4 bases, and 9 bases had no gene match. Germline V gene sequence: CDR1 SGDLS, CDR2 YYNGEE. This chain's CDR3 is CASSTDRRGAYNEQFF. CDR3 nucleotide sequence: TGTGCCAGCAGCACAGACCGTCGGGGGGCCTACAATGAGCAGTTCTTC.

This CDR3 is CASSVTTSGGAVGTDTQYF. The CDR3 DNA sequence: TGTGCCAGCAGCGTCACGACTAGCGGGGGGGCAGTGGGCACAGATACGCAGTATTTT. The chain uses TRBV4-2 and TRBJ2-3, with 14 nucleotides matching TRBD2. Germline trimming cut 5 bases from V and 1 base from J; bases unmatched to any gene: 11. The germline gives CDR1 LGHNA, CDR2 YNFKEQ. The CDR3 has 19 residues.

V gene TRBV7-8 combines with J gene TRBJ2-2; no firm D call. V shed 4 bases and J shed 0 bases, with 12 bases lying between them. CDR3 size: 16 residues. Germline V gives CDR1 SGHVS, CDR2 FQNEAQ. This CDR3 reads CASSYLRIPNTGELFF. The CDR3 DNA follows: TGTGCCAGCAGCTACTTACGGATTCCGAACACCGGGGAGCTGTTTTTT.

The rearrangement uses TRBV25-1 and TRBJ2-7, with D possibly TRBD1 on 6 matching bases. The V end was cut by 6 bases, the J end by 0 bases, with 15 bases between. The germline V gene has CDR1 MGHDK and CDR2 SYGVNS. The CDR3 covers 15 residues. This CDR3 is CASSGTGKSSYEQYF. The CDR3 region has the DNA TGTGCCAGCAGCGGTACAGGGAAGAGCTCCTACGAGCAGTACTTC.

The rearrangement joins TRBV5-6 to TRBJ2-7; D is unclear. This CDR3 contains 15 residues. Deletions cut 1 base from V and 1 base from J, with 12 bases between. CDR1 is SGHDT, CDR2 YYEEEE, per germline. The chain's CDR3 is CASSLIAGGSYEQYF. CDR3 nucleotides: TGTGCCAGCAGCTTGATAGCTGGTGGATCCTACGAGCAGTACTTC.

The chain has TRBV28 and TRBJ2-1, with 8 bases fitting TRBD2. From germline, CDR1 is MDHEN and CDR2 SYDVKM. The CDR3 runs to 15 residues. V was pared by 3 bases and J by 2 bases, with 3 bases of the junction left unmatched. CDR3 protein: CASSLASGPYNEQFF. The CDR3 coding sequence is TGTGCCAGCAGTTTGGCTAGCGGGCCCTACAATGAGCAGTTCTTC.

The chain employs TRBV30 and TRBJ2-3; no definite D call. V was cut by 3 bases and J by 0 bases, with 7 bases left in between. Per the germline V gene, CDR1 is GTSNPN and CDR2 is SVGIG (reference sequence). The CDR3 extends over 13 amino acids. The DNA of the CDR3 is TGTGCCTGGAGGACGGCTAGCACAGATACGCAGTATTTT. Its translation is CAWRTASTDTQYF.

The genes are TRBV5-8 and TRBJ2-5, with D perhaps TRBD2 (6 bases). There are 16 residues in the CDR3. The germline V gene has CDR1 SGHTS and CDR2 YDEGEE. The ends were cut back, 4 bases at V and 4 bases at J, with 20 bases in the middle. The CDR3 is CASSASGAAGGETQYF. The DNA of the CDR3 is TGTGCCAGCAGCGCGTCGGGAGCCGCCGGGGGAGAGACCCAGTACTTC.

This chain joins TRBV18 and TRBJ2-5; D uncertain. Trimming pared 3 bases from V and 9 bases from J, leaving 14 bases between. CDR3 length: 13 amino acids. Germline V gives CDR1 KGHSH, CDR2 LQKENI. This chain's CDR3 is CASSPNLMGAQYF. The CDR3 coding sequence is TGTGCCAGCTCACCTAATCTGATGGGTGCCCAGTACTTC. Variable domain in full (rest from reference TRBV18 and TRBJ2-5): NAGVMQNPRHLVRRRGQEARLRCSPMKGHSHVYWYRQLPEEGLKFMVYLQKENIIDESGMPKERFSAEFPKEGPSILRIQQVVRGDSAAYFCASSPNLMGAQYFGPGTRLLVL.

The rearrangement joins TRBV27 to TRBJ1-5; TRBD1 matches 8 bases. The trim removed 6 bases at V and 6 bases at J, leaving 10 bases unmatched. In germline, CDR1 is MNHEY, CDR2 SMNVEV (reference sequence). The CDR3 length is 15 residues. The CDR3 DNA reads as TGTGCCAGCAGGAACCGGCAGGGGGCGGCTCAGCCCCAGCATTTT. Residues: CASRNRQGAAQPQHF.

V is TRBV5-1 and J is TRBJ2-5, with 11 bases identical to TRBD2. V shed 4 bases and J 3 bases; nucleotides not matched to a gene: 5. CDR3 length equals 15 residues. The V gene's germline CDR1 is SGHRS and CDR2 YFSETQ. CDR3 nucleotide sequence: TGCGCCAGCAGCCCGACTAGCGGGGTGGAAGAGACCCAGTACTTC. Encoded protein: CASSPTSGVEETQYF. Variable domain in full (rest from reference TRBV5-1 and TRBJ2-5): KAGVTQTPRYLIKTRGQQVTLSCSPISGHRSVSWYQQTPGQGLQFLFEYFSETQRNKGNFPGRFSGRQFSNSRSEMNVSTLELGDSALYLCASSPTSGVEETQYFGPGTRLLVL.